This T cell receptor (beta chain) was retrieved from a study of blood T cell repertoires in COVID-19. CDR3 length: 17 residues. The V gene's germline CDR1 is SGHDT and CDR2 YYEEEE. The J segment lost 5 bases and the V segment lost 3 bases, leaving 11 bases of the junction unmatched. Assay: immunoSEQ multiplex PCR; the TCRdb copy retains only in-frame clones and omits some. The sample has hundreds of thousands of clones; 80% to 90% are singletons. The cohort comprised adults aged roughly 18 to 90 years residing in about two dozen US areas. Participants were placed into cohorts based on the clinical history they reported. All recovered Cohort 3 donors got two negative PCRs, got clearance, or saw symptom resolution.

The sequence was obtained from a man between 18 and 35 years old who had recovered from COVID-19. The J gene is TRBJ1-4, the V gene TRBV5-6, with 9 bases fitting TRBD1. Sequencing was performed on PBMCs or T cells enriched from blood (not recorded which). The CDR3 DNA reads TGTGCCAGCAGCTCGCAGTCAACAGGGGGCCACAATGAAAAACTGTTTTTT. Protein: CASSSQSTGGHNEKLFF.